This T cell receptor (beta chain) was captured by sequencing in a study of blood T cell repertoires in COVID-19. The wider study: From the United States, Italy and Spain came samples of acute and convalescent COVID-19. T cells, B-cell-depleted T cells, or PBMCs supplied cDNA or gDNA.

J gave up 2 bases and V 9 bases, and 13 bases lay outside the gene matches. Germline V gene lookup returns CDR1 LGHDT and CDR2 YNNKEL (reference sequence). The CDR3 has 16 residues. In the original workflow: Estimation of nucleated cell counts was performed using reference gene primer amplification. TCRdb's table, derived via immunoSEQ multiplex PCR, lists solely in-frame clones and lacks some. D and trimming were read from the DNA, whereas the V and J calls and clone size are those reported in that table. The repertoire consists of 110,000 or so clones, with about 90% occurring once and the leading ten covering around 2%.

This TCR derives from a human donor in a cohort sampled during active COVID-19. What was sequenced was peripheral blood. This rearrangement joins TRBV3-1 (or the pseudogene TRBV3-2) to TRBJ2-3, with 8 bases identical to TRBD1. CDR3: CASRSSDRGITDTQYF. In DNA, the CDR3 is TGTGCCAGTAGAAGCTCAGACAGGGGCATCACAGATACGCAGTATTTT.